The 9 T cell receptor beta chains listed next were all sequenced from one sample in a study of T-cell reconstitution after alpha-beta-depleted transplantation in children (dated by TCRdb to 2016 to 2017). The library was produced with PCR. Sequencing took place on an Illumina HiSeq 2500. Molecular barcoding was employed in the preparation of TCR libraries, with unique molecular identifiers being used to normalize TCRbeta repertoire quantification. TCRdb trimmed the raw reads at Q25, called clones with MiXCR and kept productive beta chains. All rows with the same CDR3 protein become a single entry with the most common DNA and genes. Counted in this sample were about 350,000 distinct CDR3 sequences; less than 15% of them appeared once. Jointly, the top ten make up around 4.5% of the sample. Sequenced here: PBMCs, sampled from the stem cell graft. The source is a human donor who donated a stem cell graft to a child with Fanconi anemia.

This clonotype was seen repeatedly, ten times or more. This rearrangement joins TRBV6-5 to TRBJ2-1, with D possibly matching TRBD2 (6 bases). V gave up 2 bases and J gave up 1 base, with 6 bases separating them. The germline V gene has CDR1 MNHEY and CDR2 SVGAGI. This CDR3 contains 14 residues. The CDR3: CASSYGGSYNEQFF. In nucleotides, the CDR3 is TGTGCCAGCAGTTACGGGGGGTCCTACAATGAGCAGTTCTTC.

The V call is TRBV3-1, the J call TRBJ1-2; TRBD1 aligns across 10 bases. Losses at the gene ends were 5 bases for V and 14 bases for J; bases not matched to a gene: 14. Germline values: CDR1 LGHDT, CDR2 YNNKEL (reference sequence). The CDR3 runs 14 residues. The CDR3 is CASSTPGGQGEKTF. The CDR3 DNA reads TGTGCCAGCAGCACACCAGGAGGACAGGGGGAAAAAACCTTC.

This sequence joins TRBV4-1 and TRBJ2-1; a weak D match, TRBD2 (7 bases). The CDR3 contains 19 residues. The V gene lost 0 bases and the J gene lost 7 bases, with 25 bases spanning the gap. Germline V gene data show CDR1 as MGHRA and CDR2 as YSYEKL. CDR3 protein: CASSQDSIPAGALGNEQFF. CDR3 in DNA: TGCGCCAGCAGCCAAGATTCTATTCCGGCGGGGGCCCTCGGGAATGAGCAGTTCTTC.

The chain links TRBV7-9 to TRBJ2-6; D may match TRBD1 or TRBD2 (6 bases each). CDR3 length equals 17 residues. Trimming took 2 bases from V and 1 from J, leaving 12 bases between them. From germline, CDR1 is SEHNR and CDR2 FQNEAQ (reference sequence). DNA of the CDR3: TGTGCCAGCAGCTTATTAACAGGGAGGTCTGGGGCCAACGTCCTGACTTTC. Translation: CASSLLTGRSGANVLTF.

The chain joins TRBV12-3 or TRBV12-4 to TRBJ2-7; D is possibly TRBD2 (6 bases). This CDR3 is built from 13 residues. V lost 3 bases and J lost 6, with 12 bases in between. The CDR3 nucleotides are TGTGCCAGCAGTTTCGGAGGGGACGTCGAGCAGTACTTC. Its translation is CASSFGGDVEQYF.

This chain uses TRBV6-5 with TRBJ2-6; D call uncertain. From germline, CDR1 is MNHEY and CDR2 SVGAGI. Trimming took 0 bases from V and 5 from J, leaving 5 bases between them. The CDR3 contains 14 residues. The CDR3 sequence: CASSYSFRANVLTF. In DNA form, the CDR3 reads TGTGCCAGCAGTTACTCTTTTCGGGCCAACGTCCTGACTTTC.

The chain joins TRBV20-1 to TRBJ2-7, with 7 bases matching TRBD1. The ends lost 4 bases at V and 6 bases at J; junction bases unmatched: 3. The germline V gene has CDR1 DFQATT and CDR2 SNEGSKA (reference sequence). The CDR3 totals 11 residues. The CDR3 here is CSATDRAEQYF. CDR3 bases: TGCAGTGCTACCGACAGGGCCGAGCAGTACTTC.

This clonotype was observed a handful of times. The chain joins TRBV4-1 to TRBJ2-2; tentatively, D is TRBD1 or TRBD2 (6 bases each). Germline V gene data show CDR1 as MGHRA and CDR2 as YSYEKL. CDR3 length equals 17 residues. Deletions cut 0 bases from V and 1 base from J, with 12 bases between. CDR3 loop: CASSQEGGGVNTGELFF. DNA of the CDR3: TGCGCCAGCAGCCAAGAAGGAGGGGGAGTGAACACCGGGGAGCTGTTTTTT.

DNA for the CDR3: TGCGCCAGCAGCTTGCCGGGACAGAACACAGATACGCAGTATTTT. It yields the protein CASSLPGQNTDTQYF. J is TRBJ2-3 and V is TRBV5-1; 7 bases line up with TRBD1. Germline V CDR1 and CDR2: SGHRS, YFSETQ. J gave up 2 bases and V 1 base, and 4 bases lay outside the gene matches. The CDR3 length is 15 residues.